The rows below give T cell receptor beta chains drawn from one sample of a study of cytomegalovirus exposure and HLA in healthy donors. Using immunoSEQ multiplex PCR, the repertoire was profiled, and TCRdb retains in-frame clones only, with some absent. The table records about 190,000 clones, roughly 80% of them present only once. Sequencing was carried out using PBMCs. The receptor source for this set is a young woman in good health and CMV-seronegative. CDR3s include the opening cysteine and the closing phenylalanine or tryptophan. D genes are given only for firm matches. Size values are once, few and many counts, or a class for expanded clones, and some rows have none.

DNA,CDR3,D,V,size,J
TGTGCCAGCAACAACAATCAGCCCCAGCATTTT,CASNNNQPQHF,NA,TRBV28,NA,TRBJ1-5
TGTGCCAGCAGCTTAGAACAGGGGGAGGCCCGCTACGAGCAGTACTTC,CASSLEQGEARYEQYF,TRBD1,TRBV11-2,few,TRBJ2-7
TGTGCCAGCAGCTTAGTAGCGGGAGGAGTGGGGTTACGCAATGAGCAGTTCTTC,CASSLVAGGVGLRNEQFF,TRBD2,TRBV7-2,NA,TRBJ2-1
TGTGCCAGCAGTCTCGCCGGGACTAATGAAAAACTGTTTTTT,CASSLAGTNEKLFF,NA,TRBV6-5,NA,TRBJ1-4
TGTGCCAGCAGTTACCCGAGAGACAGAGTTAATTCACCCCTCCACTTT,CASSYPRDRVNSPLHF,NA,TRBV6-5,NA,TRBJ1-6
TGTGCCAGCAGCCCCCCTAGTGGCTGTTGGCAGTACTTC,CASSPPSGCWQYF,NA,TRBV25-1,once,TRBJ2-7
TGTGCCAGCAGCCCGCAGCGGGACGGGTCGATTGAGCAGTTCTTC,CASSPQRDGSIEQFF,TRBD2,TRBV6-6,NA,TRBJ2-1
TGTGCCAGCCGTATGGTCGCAGGGGGAGCAGATACGCAGTATTTT,CASRMVAGGADTQYF,TRBD1,TRBV6-5,NA,TRBJ2-3
TGTGCCAGCAGTTACCCCAGTGCTGAGGTAGCTGAAGCTTTCTTT,CASSYPSAEVAEAFF,NA,TRBV28,NA,TRBJ1-1
TGTGCCTGGAGTCCAAACTCCGGGGAGCTGTTTTTT,CAWSPNSGELFF,NA,TRBV30,NA,TRBJ2-2
TGTGCCAGCAGCGTAGGGCTCGCGGGAGGGTCCAAAAAAGAGACCCAGTACTTC,CASSVGLAGGSKKETQYF,TRBD2,TRBV9,NA,TRBJ2-5
TGCGCCAGCAGCCCGACTAGCGGTCGGTCAGGTGAGCAGTTCTTC,CASSPTSGRSGEQFF,TRBD2,TRBV4-3,NA,TRBJ2-1
TGTGCCAGTACCCGGGGAGGAGGAAGCACAGATACGCAGTATTTT,CASTRGGGSTDTQYF,NA,TRBV19,once,TRBJ2-3
TGTGCCAGCAGTTCGGGATTCCAAGAGACCCAGTACTTC,CASSSGFQETQYF,NA,TRBV2,NA,TRBJ2-5
TGCGCCAGCAGTGCAGACTCTTACACCGGGGAGCTGTTTTTT,CASSADSYTGELFF,NA,TRBV10-2,NA,TRBJ2-2
TGTGCCAGTCCGGAAGGGGGAACAGAGGCGGGAGGGCCCTTAATTATCCCCTACAATGAGCAGTTCTTC,CASPEGGTEAGGPLIIPYNEQFF,NA,TRBV21-1,NA,TRBJ2-1
TGTGCCAGCAGTCCAGACAGGGGCTCCTACAATGAGCAGTTCTTC,CASSPDRGSYNEQFF,TRBD1,TRBV6-5,NA,TRBJ2-1
TGTGCCAGCAGCTTAGGGACTGACCAAACGACGGTAGATGGCTACACCTTC,CASSLGTDQTTVDGYTF,NA,TRBV11-2,NA,TRBJ1-2
TGTGCCAGCTCACCAGGAGAGTACAGGGAGACCGGGGAGCTGTTTTTT,CASSPGEYRETGELFF,NA,TRBV18,NA,TRBJ2-2
TGCGCCAGCAGGGGAACAGGGCAGGAGACCCAGTACTTC,CASRGTGQETQYF,NA,TRBV4-1,NA,TRBJ2-5
TGTGCCAGCTCACCTCGGGAGGGCGGCTACAATGAGCAGTTCTTC,CASSPREGGYNEQFF,TRBD2,TRBV18,few,TRBJ2-1
TGTGCCAGCGGACCGGGACTAGGTGACATTCAGTACTTC,CASGPGLGDIQYF,TRBD2,TRBV7-2,NA,TRBJ2-4
TGCGCCAGCAGCTGGGACAGGGGCCACTATGGCTACACCTTC,CASSWDRGHYGYTF,TRBD1,TRBV5-1,once,TRBJ1-2
TGCAGCGTTGTGGGGCTAGCGGGGGAGAAAAACATTCAGTACTTC,CSVVGLAGEKNIQYF,TRBD2,TRBV29-1,few,TRBJ2-4
TGTGCCAGCAGTTACCGGGGGGCTACCACCGGGGAGCTGTTTTTT,CASSYRGATTGELFF,NA,TRBV6-5,once,TRBJ2-2
TGCAGCGCTTGGCGACAGGGGGGAACTAGCACAGATACGCAGTATTTT,CSAWRQGGTSTDTQYF,TRBD1,TRBV29-1,NA,TRBJ2-3
TGCGCCAGCAGCTTGGGGACAGGCTACACAGATACGCAGTATTTT,CASSLGTGYTDTQYF,TRBD1,TRBV5-1,once,TRBJ2-3
TGTGCCACCAGCGGATCGCCTAGACAGGGGGCCGTGCGTGAAAAACTGTTTTTT,CATSGSPRQGAVREKLFF,TRBD1,TRBV15,once,TRBJ1-4
TGTGCCTGGGCTACGGACAGTTCCTACAATGAGCAGTTCTTC,CAWATDSSYNEQFF,NA,TRBV30,NA,TRBJ2-1
TGCGCCAGCAGTGACAGGGGTGGCATGAACACTGAAGCTTTCTTT,CASSDRGGMNTEAFF,TRBD1,TRBV5-1,NA,TRBJ1-1
TGTGCCAGCAGTGGGGACAGACACTTAAATGAAAAACTGTTTTTT,CASSGDRHLNEKLFF,TRBD1,TRBV2,NA,TRBJ1-4
TGTGCCAGCAGTTTGCGGGGGAGCAATCAGCCCCAGCATTTT,CASSLRGSNQPQHF,NA,TRBV27,NA,TRBJ1-5
TGTGCCAGTAGTCCCGCCATGATTGGCGGGAGGGTAAATGAGCAGTTCTTC,CASSPAMIGGRVNEQFF,TRBD2,TRBV19,NA,TRBJ2-1
TGTGCCAGCAGCTTAATAACCCTAGCGGGAAGGCCGAGGGGGGTTGAGCAGTTCTTC,CASSLITLAGRPRGVEQFF,TRBD2,TRBV7-2,NA,TRBJ2-1
TGTGCCAGCAGTTGGACAAATGAAGCTTTCTTT,CASSWTNEAFF,NA,TRBV28,NA,TRBJ1-1
TGTGCCAGCAGTCCCCAGGCTGGCTATGGCTACACCTTC,CASSPQAGYGYTF,NA,TRBV6-6,few,TRBJ1-2
TGTGCCAGCAGTGAGGGTGGTAGTAGCGGGAGCTACAATGAGCAGTTCTTC,CASSEGGSSGSYNEQFF,TRBD2,TRBV2,NA,TRBJ2-1
TGTGCCAGCAGCTTGGGGGGGGAGACCTACTATGGCTACACCTTC,CASSLGGETYYGYTF,NA,TRBV5-4,NA,TRBJ1-2
TGTGCCAGCAGGCAGGGACAGGGGAGCTCCTACGAGCAGTACTTC,CASRQGQGSSYEQYF,TRBD1,TRBV6-6,NA,TRBJ2-7
TGCGCCAGCAGTGAGTTTAACAATGAGCAGTTCTTC,CASSEFNNEQFF,NA,TRBV10-1,NA,TRBJ2-1
TGTGCCAGCAGTTCCGCCACTCTTGGGGCGGAATCGCAGTATTTT,CASSSATLGAESQYF,NA,TRBV28,once,TRBJ2-3
TGTGCCTGGGGTCGGGGTGTTTTGGGCAATGAGCAGTTCTTC,CAWGRGVLGNEQFF,NA,TRBV30,once,TRBJ2-1
TGTGCCAGCAGCTTGGCCCGTGGAGGGTCCAGTGGGGCCCACAATGAGCAGTTCTTC,CASSLARGGSSGAHNEQFF,NA,TRBV5-8,NA,TRBJ2-1
TGTGCCAGCAGTTACCTATCGCAGGGGTCTGGAAACACCATATATTTT,CASSYLSQGSGNTIYF,NA,TRBV6-5,NA,TRBJ1-3
TGTGCCAGCAGTTCAACAGACAGGGTAGAAGAAAAACTGTTTTTT,CASSSTDRVEEKLFF,TRBD1,TRBV6-1,NA,TRBJ1-4